Sequencing of this TCR beta chain was carried out in a study of neurological immune-mediated disorders. Study findings and constraints: None of the CDR3 amino acid sequences found in expanded clones was shared across subjects. This suggests that the TCR-beta repertoires were private in all groups.

With 10-nucleotide random UMIs included, cDNA was synthesized by 5'RACE. The authors obtained over 170 million TCR-beta sequences from 15-18 subjects per sequencing run. TCRdb reanalysed the 5' RACE reads using MiXCR and keeps one entry per CDR3 protein. The sample yields some 95,000 distinct CDR3 sequences, 3.5% to 4% seen once. V was pared by 6 bases and J by 2 bases, with 7 bases of the junction left unmatched. CDR3 length: 16 residues. Germline lookup yields CDR1 MNHEY and CDR2 SVGEGT. The sample holds many counts of this clonotype. Its antigen is undetermined. The unsorted libraries were generated from a total of 2 million PBMCs, which had been stored in RNAlater at -80 C.

The material sequenced was PBMCs. This chain links TRBV6-2 or TRBV6-3 with TRBJ1-5, with TRBD1 matching 10 bases. This TCR was sampled from a woman under 30 with multiple sclerosis. CDR3 DNA: TGTGCCAGCAGGGAGTCCGGGACAGGGGGCAATCAGCCCCAGCATTTT. Amino acid sequence: CASRESGTGGNQPQHF.